A single sample is the source of the 18 T cell receptor beta chains below, sequenced in a study of cytomegalovirus exposure and HLA in healthy donors. A multiplex PCR was run with 60 Vbeta primers and 13 Jbeta primers. Assay used: immunoSEQ multiplex PCR; TCRdb lists only in-frame clones, some missing. The data hold over 150,000 clones, with around 80% observed a single time. The sequenced sample was PBMCs. The receptors originated from a male donor in good health and CMV-seropositive.

This clone came up a few times. The chain is built from TRBV4-1 and TRBJ1-1, with D uncertain. CDR1 and CDR2 (germline): MGHRA, YSYEKL. Trimming removed 0 bases at V and 6 bases at J, with 14 bases between. The length of the CDR3 is 15 residues. CDR3 loop: CASSQEAGVGSEAFF. DNA for the CDR3: TGCGCCAGCAGCCAAGAGGCCGGGGTTGGCTCTGAAGCTTTCTTT.

V and J are TRBV25-1 and TRBJ1-6; D unclear. V gave up 4 bases and J gave up 0 bases, with 10 bases separating them. This CDR3 contains 16 residues. In germline, CDR1 is MGHDK, CDR2 SYGVNS. The CDR3 DNA sequence: TGTGCCAGCAGTGCACACACCAGCTCCTATAATTCACCCCTCCACTTT. Protein: CASSAHTSSYNSPLHF.

The rearrangement links TRBV4-3 to TRBJ2-7, with 9 bases matching TRBD2. The CDR3 has 15 residues. The V gene end was trimmed by 4 bases and the J gene end by 6 bases; junction bases not matched to a gene: 10. Germline V CDR1 and CDR2: LGHNA, YSLEER. The CDR3 here is CASSRNAGREGEQYF. The CDR3 coding sequence is TGCGCCAGCAGCCGGAACGCGGGGCGGGAGGGCGAGCAGTACTTC.

The rearrangement uses TRBV19 and TRBJ1-2; D unclear. V was trimmed by 8 bases and J by 9 bases, leaving 19 bases between them. The CDR3 contains 13 residues. Per germline, CDR1 LNHDA and CDR2 SQIVND (reference sequence). The CDR3 loop reads CASGQLGGARYTF. The CDR3 DNA reads as TGTGCCAGTGGGCAGCTAGGAGGAGCTCGCTACACCTTC.

This chain uses TRBV28 with TRBJ1-2, with a weak D call TRBD1 (6 bases). The germline V and J ends were trimmed by 4 bases and 5 bases, with 11 bases remaining between them. From germline, CDR1 is MDHEN and CDR2 SYDVKM. This CDR3 contains 13 residues. The CDR3 is CASSSAQGYGYTF. The DNA of the CDR3 is TGTGCCAGCAGTTCTGCTCAGGGGTATGGCTACACCTTC.

V and J are TRBV28 and TRBJ1-2; maybe TRBD1 (6 bases). Per the germline V gene, CDR1 is MDHEN and CDR2 is SYDVKM. The CDR3 is made up of 13 amino acids. With 7 bases removed from V and 0 bases from J, the gap between germline ends came to 9 bases. The CDR3 region has the DNA TGTGCCAGCAACAGGGAGACTAACTATGGCTACACCTTC. It specifies CASNRETNYGYTF.

The chain couples TRBV28 to TRBJ1-2; weak D call: TRBD1 (6 bases). The CDR3 covers 15 residues. CDR1 is MDHEN, CDR2 SYDVKM, per germline. The ends were cut back, 10 bases at V and 4 bases at J, with 22 bases in the middle. The CDR3 DNA reads TGTGCCATTGCAGGGGCAGAAGCCGCAGGCTATGGCTACACCTTC. It codes for CAIAGAEAAGYGYTF.

This sequence joins TRBV28 and TRBJ1-2; D perhaps matches TRBD1 (5 bases). Germline V CDR1 and CDR2: MDHEN, SYDVKM. V was clipped by 5 bases and J by 4 bases, with 11 bases between them. CDR3 size: 13 residues. The DNA for the CDR3 is TGTGCCAGCAGTGTTGGTACAGGCTATGGCTACACCTTC. Translating gives CASSVGTGYGYTF.

This clone has only one observation. The chain joins TRBV11-2 to TRBJ2-2; D unclear. Trimming took off 5 bases at V and 6 bases at J, with 4 bases between the two ends. Germline CDR1 SGHAT, CDR2 FQNNGV. The CDR3 length is 11 residues. In DNA form, the CDR3 reads TGTGCCAGCAGCCTCCCCGGGGAGCTGTTTTTT. It yields the protein CASSLPGELFF.

This chain connects TRBV30 to TRBJ1-3; TRBD1 matches 7 bases. Germline CDR1 is GTSNPN and CDR2 is SVGIG (reference sequence). Trimming took 3 bases from V and 2 from J; bases not matched to a gene: 1. The CDR3 covers 13 residues. DNA for the CDR3: TGTGCCTGGAGGCAGGGGGCTGGAAACACCATATATTTT. Protein product: CAWRQGAGNTIYF. The full variable domain, its missing parts supplied by reference TRBV30 and TRBJ1-3, is SQTIHQWPATLVQPVGSPLSLECTVEGTSNPNLYWYRQAAGRGLQLLFYSVGIGQISSEVPQNLSASRPQDRQFILSSKKLLLSDSGFYLCAWRQGAGNTIYFGEGSWLTVV.

This chain uses TRBV20-1 with TRBJ2-3; possible D gene TRBD1, 5 bases. Germline-derived CDR1 and CDR2 are DFQATT and SNEGSKA (reference sequence). This CDR3 is built from 11 residues. Trimming stripped 6 bases from V and 8 bases from J, with 12 bases between. The CDR3 bases are TGCAGTGCCCAAGGTCAGGGTACGCAGTATTTT. This codes for CSAQGQGTQYF.

This clone is a singleton in its sample. The rearrangement uses TRBV7-9 and TRBJ2-5; a possible D gene is TRBD1 (6 bases). Trimming pared 1 base from V and 5 bases from J, leaving 11 bases between. CDR1 SEHNR and CDR2 FQNEAQ come from the germline V gene (reference sequence). The CDR3 is 14 amino acids. The CDR3 DNA sequence: TGTGCCAGCAGCTTAGAGGGGCAGGGGGAGACCCAGTACTTC. Translating gives CASSLEGQGETQYF. Looking up the rest from reference TRBV7-9 and TRBJ2-5 gives the full variable domain: DTGVSQNPRHKITKRGQNVTFRCDPISEHNRLYWYRQTLGQGPEFLTYFQNEAQLEKSRLLSDRFSAERPKGSFSTLEIQRTEQGDSAMYLCASSLEGQGETQYFGPGTRLLVL.

V is TRBV10-3 and J is TRBJ1-1; 11 positions match TRBD1. Germline V gives CDR1 ENHRY, CDR2 SYGVKD. This CDR3 spans 14 amino acids. V dropped 8 bases and J dropped 4; count of bases not matched to a gene: 6. The CDR3 sequence: CAIGRGTGGTEAFF. The CDR3 DNA sequence: TGTGCCATCGGCCGAGGGACAGGGGGCACTGAAGCTTTCTTT.

The chain employs TRBV7-7 and TRBJ1-1, with a tentative D call TRBD1 (6 bases). The CDR3 has 13 residues. Looked up from germline, CDR1 is SSHAT and CDR2 is FNYEAQ (reference sequence). The V end lost 5 bases, the J end lost 3 bases, and 10 bases lay between the germline ends. The CDR3: CASSKGQHTEAFF. CDR3 sequence (DNA): TGTGCCAGCAGCAAAGGACAGCACACTGAAGCTTTCTTT. Combining the CDR3 with reference TRBV7-7 and TRBJ1-1 gives the whole variable domain GAGVSQSPRYKVTKRGQDVTLRCDPISSHATLYWYQQALGQGPEFLTYFNYEAQPDKSGLPSDRFSAERPEGSISTLTIQRTEQRDSAMYRCASSKGQHTEAFFGQGTRLTVV.

A remark on this clone: One junction end does not reproduce the germline sequence, and a read error may be involved. V is TRBV5-1 and J is TRBJ2-6; the match to TRBD1 covers 8 bases. CDR1 and CDR2 (germline): SGHRS, YFSETQ. The CDR3 is 16 amino acids. DNA for the CDR3: TGCGCCAGCAGCTTTTCAGGGGGCGGCGGGGCCAACGGCCTGACTTTC. Its protein is CASSFSGGGGANGLTF. Complete variable domain (other parts from reference TRBV5-1 and TRBJ2-6): KAGVTQTPRYLIKTRGQQVTLSCSPISGHRSVSWYQQTPGQGLQFLFEYFSETQRNKGNFPGRFSGRQFSNSRSEMNVSTLELGDSALYLCASSFSGGGGANGLTFGAGSRLTVL.

The rearrangement links TRBV5-6 to TRBJ1-1, with D unclear. From germline, CDR1 is SGHDT and CDR2 YYEEEE. V was pared by 2 bases and J by 7 bases, with 15 bases between. CDR3 length equals 14 residues. In DNA, the CDR3 is TGTGCCAGCAGCTTCGGGGAGCTGATCCTTGAAGCTTTCTTT. Protein: CASSFGELILEAFF.

This clone was seen a few times. The gene calls are TRBV27 and TRBJ1-6, with 7 bases that match TRBD1. The V gene's germline CDR1 is MNHEY and CDR2 SMNVEV (reference sequence). J gave up 7 bases and V 8 bases, and 8 bases lay outside the gene matches. This CDR3 comprises 14 residues. The CDR3 region has the DNA TGTGCCAGCGGAGGACAGGAGCCCAATTCACCCCTCCACTTT. Residues: CASGGQEPNSPLHF.

V and J are TRBV19 and TRBJ2-3; weak D call: TRBD2 (6 bases). The CDR3 is 14 residues long. V was trimmed by 3 bases and J by 0 bases, leaving 7 bases between them. In germline, CDR1 is LNHDA, CDR2 SQIVND (reference sequence). CDR3 loop: CASSISGSTDTQYF. CDR3 nucleotides: TGTGCCAGTAGTATTAGCGGAAGCACAGATACGCAGTATTTT. The whole variable domain, remainder taken from reference TRBV19 and TRBJ2-3, is DGGITQSPKYLFRKEGQNVTLSCEQNLNHDAMYWYRQDPGQGLRLIYYSQIVNDFQKGDIAEGYSVSREKKESFPLTVTSAQKNPTAFYLCASSISGSTDTQYFGPGTRLTVL.